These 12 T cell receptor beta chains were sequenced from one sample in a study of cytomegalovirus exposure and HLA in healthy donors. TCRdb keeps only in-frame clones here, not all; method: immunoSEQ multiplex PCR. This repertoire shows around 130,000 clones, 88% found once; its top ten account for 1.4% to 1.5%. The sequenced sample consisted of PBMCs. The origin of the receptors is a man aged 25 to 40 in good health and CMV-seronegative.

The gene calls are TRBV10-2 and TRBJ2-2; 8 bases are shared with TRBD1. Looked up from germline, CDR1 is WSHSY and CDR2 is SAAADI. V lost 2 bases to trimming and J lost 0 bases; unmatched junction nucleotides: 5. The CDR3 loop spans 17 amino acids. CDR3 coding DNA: TGCGCCAGCAGTGAGCCACGGACAGGGACGAACACCGGGGAGCTGTTTTTT. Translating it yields CASSEPRTGTNTGELFF.

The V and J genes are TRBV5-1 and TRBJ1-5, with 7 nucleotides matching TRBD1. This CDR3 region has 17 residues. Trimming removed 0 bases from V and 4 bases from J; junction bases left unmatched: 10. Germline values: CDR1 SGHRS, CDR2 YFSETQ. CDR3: CASSLGYDRGLNQPQHF. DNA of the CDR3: TGCGCCAGCAGCTTGGGATACGATAGGGGGCTGAATCAGCCCCAGCATTTT.

The CDR3 loop is CASRRQGGTEAFF. The CDR3 DNA sequence: TGTGCCAGCAGGAGACAGGGGGGGACTGAAGCTTTCTTT. The V call is TRBV9, the J call TRBJ1-1; 9 bases fit TRBD1. CDR1 and CDR2 from the germline V gene are SGDLS and YYNGEE. V gave up 5 bases and J gave up 5 bases; unmatched junction bases: 4. The CDR3 is made up of 13 amino acids.

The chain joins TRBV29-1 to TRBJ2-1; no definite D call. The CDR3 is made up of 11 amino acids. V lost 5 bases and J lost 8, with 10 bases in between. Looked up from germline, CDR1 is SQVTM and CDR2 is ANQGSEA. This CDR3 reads CSVCNTHEQFF. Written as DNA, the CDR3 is TGCAGCGTTTGTAACACGCATGAGCAGTTCTTC.

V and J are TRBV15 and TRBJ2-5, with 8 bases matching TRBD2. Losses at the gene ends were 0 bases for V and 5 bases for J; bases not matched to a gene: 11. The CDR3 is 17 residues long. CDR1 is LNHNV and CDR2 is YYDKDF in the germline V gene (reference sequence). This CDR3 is CATSRDGSGSGRETQYF. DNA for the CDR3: TGTGCCACCAGCAGAGATGGGAGCGGGAGTGGTAGGGAGACCCAGTACTTC.

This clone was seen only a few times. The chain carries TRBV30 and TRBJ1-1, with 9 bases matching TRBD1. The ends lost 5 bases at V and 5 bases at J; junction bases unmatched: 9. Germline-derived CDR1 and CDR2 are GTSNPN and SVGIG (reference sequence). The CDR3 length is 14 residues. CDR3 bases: TGTGCCTGGGACCGACAGGGGGTTTGGACTGAAGCTTTCTTT. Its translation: CAWDRQGVWTEAFF.

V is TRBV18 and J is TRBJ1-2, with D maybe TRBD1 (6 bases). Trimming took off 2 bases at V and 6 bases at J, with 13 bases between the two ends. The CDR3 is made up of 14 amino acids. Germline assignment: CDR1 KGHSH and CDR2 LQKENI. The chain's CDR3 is CASSPNRAMDGYTF. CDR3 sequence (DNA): TGTGCCAGCTCACCAAACAGGGCAATGGATGGCTACACCTTC. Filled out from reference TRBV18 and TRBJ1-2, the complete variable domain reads NAGVMQNPRHLVRRRGQEARLRCSPMKGHSHVYWYRQLPEEGLKFMVYLQKENIIDESGMPKERFSAEFPKEGPSILRIQQVVRGDSAAYFCASSPNRAMDGYTFGSGTRLTVV.

As DNA, the CDR3 is TGTGCCAGCAGCTTCGGGGCTAGCGGGTACGAGCAGTACTTC. Translation gives CASSFGASGYEQYF. The genes are TRBV7-2 and TRBJ2-7; 8 bases are shared with TRBD2. J was trimmed by 4 bases and V by 3 bases; bases with no gene match: 5. CDR1 SGHTA and CDR2 FQGNSA come from the germline V gene. The CDR3 runs 14 residues.

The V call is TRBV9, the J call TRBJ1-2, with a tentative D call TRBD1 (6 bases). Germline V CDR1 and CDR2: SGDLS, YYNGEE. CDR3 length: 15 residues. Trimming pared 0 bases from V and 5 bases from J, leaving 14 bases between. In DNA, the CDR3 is TGTGCCAGCAGCGTAGCGGTCCAGGGGAATTATGGCTACACCTTC. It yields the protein CASSVAVQGNYGYTF. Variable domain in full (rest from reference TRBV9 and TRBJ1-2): DSGVTQTPKHLITATGQRVTLRCSPRSGDLSVYWYQQSLDQGLQFLIQYYNGEERAKGNILERFSAQQFPDLHSELNLSSLELGDSALYFCASSVAVQGNYGYTFGSGTRLTVV.

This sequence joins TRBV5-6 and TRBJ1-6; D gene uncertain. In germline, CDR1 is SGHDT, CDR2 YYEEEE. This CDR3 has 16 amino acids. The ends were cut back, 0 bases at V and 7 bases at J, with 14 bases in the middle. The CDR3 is CASSLGLTLPNSPLHF. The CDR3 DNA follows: TGTGCCAGCAGCTTGGGACTTACTCTCCCCAATTCACCCCTCCACTTT.

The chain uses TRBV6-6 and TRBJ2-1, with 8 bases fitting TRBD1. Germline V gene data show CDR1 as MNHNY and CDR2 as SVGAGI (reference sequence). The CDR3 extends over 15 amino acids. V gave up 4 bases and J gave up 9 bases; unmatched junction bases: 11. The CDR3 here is CASSWGTGGIGEQFF. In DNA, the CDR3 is TGTGCCAGCAGTTGGGGGACAGGAGGGATAGGTGAGCAGTTCTTC.

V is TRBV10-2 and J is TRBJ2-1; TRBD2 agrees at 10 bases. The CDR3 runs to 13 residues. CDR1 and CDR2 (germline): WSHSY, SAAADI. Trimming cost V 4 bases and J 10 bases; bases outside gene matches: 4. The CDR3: CASSAPGLAEQFF. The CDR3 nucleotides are TGCGCCAGCAGTGCACCGGGACTAGCGGAGCAGTTCTTC.